This T cell receptor (beta chain) was sequenced in a study of cytomegalovirus exposure and HLA in healthy donors. Regarding the study as a whole: There were 150 or so TCR beta chains listed as cytomegalovirus-associated. CMV serostatus was the only recorded immune exposure for donors.

Germline CDR1 reads SGHRS; CDR2 reads YFSETQ. This CDR3 is 15 amino acids long. The J segment lost 5 bases and the V segment lost 0 bases, leaving 6 bases of the junction unmatched. Only a few counts were recorded for this clone. Its specificity is unknown. Amplification used 60 Vbeta primers and 13 Jbeta primers. TCRdb's copy holds only in-frame clones and misses some; the assay was immunoSEQ multiplex PCR. In the table there are 150,000 to 200,000 clones, about 9% of which are singletons. This TCR derives from a woman aged 25 to 39 in good health and CMV-seropositive. V and J are TRBV5-1 and TRBJ2-5; 8 nucleotides match TRBD1. Sequenced: PBMCs. This CDR3 reads CASSLGQGKTETQYF. Written as DNA, the CDR3 is TGCGCCAGCAGCTTGGGACAGGGGAAAACGGAGACCCAGTACTTC.